The 5 T cell receptor beta chains below were found in one sample sequenced in a study of identical twins. TCRdb re-derived calls from the 5' RACE reads in MiXCR, one entry per CDR3 protein. The table includes 100,000 to 110,000 distinct CDR3 sequences, under 6.5% detected once. Sequences were obtained from memory T cells sorted from blood. These TCRs come from a woman between 50 and 59 years old in good health.

In its sample, this clonotype was seen many times. This rearrangement joins TRBV3-1 to TRBJ2-6, with D unclear. The CDR3 sequence is 14 residues long. V gave up 1 base and J gave up 10 bases, with 11 bases separating them. Germline CDR1 LGHDT, CDR2 YNNKEL (reference sequence). CDR3 DNA sequence: TGTGCCAGCAGCCAAGTCCATGGATTAAACGTCCTGACTTTC. Translated: CASSQVHGLNVLTF.

The chain recombines TRBV28 with TRBJ1-1, with a possible D match to TRBD1 (5 bases). V lost 6 bases and J 3 bases, leaving 14 bases between the germline ends. This CDR3 contains 14 residues. CDR1 is MDHEN and CDR2 is SYDVKM in the germline V gene. The CDR3 nucleotides are TGTGCCAGCAGCCCCGCAGGGTTGGACACTGAAGCTTTCTTT. Translation gives CASSPAGLDTEAFF.

The table lists this clonotype with a few counts. The chain has TRBV3-1 and TRBJ2-1; TRBD1 matches at 9 bases. The CDR3 extends over 15 amino acids. The J segment lost 3 bases and the V segment lost 5 bases, leaving 5 bases of the junction unmatched. CDR1 and CDR2 (germline): LGHDT, YNNKEL (reference sequence). This chain's CDR3 is CASSARQGGYNEQFF. As DNA, the CDR3 is TGTGCCAGCAGCGCCCGACAGGGGGGCTACAATGAGCAGTTCTTC.

This clonotype occurred a few times. The V call is TRBV28, the J call TRBJ2-6, with D possibly matching TRBD1 (6 bases). V lost 11 bases and J 3 bases, leaving 17 bases between the germline ends. CDR1 is MDHEN, CDR2 SYDVKM, per germline. The CDR3 extends over 15 amino acids. For the CDR3, the DNA is TGTGCCGTCAGGGGAATCTTTTTTGGGGCCAACGTCCTGACTTTC. It translates to CAVRGIFFGANVLTF.

This clonotype was observed at least ten times. The V call is TRBV4-2, the J call TRBJ2-2, with no clear D. V lost 2 bases to trimming and J lost 5 bases, with 3 bases between them. The CDR3 is 12 residues long. Germline assignment: CDR1 LGHNA and CDR2 YNFKEQ. The CDR3 sequence is CASSQRTGELFF. DNA for the CDR3: TGTGCCAGCAGCCAACGAACCGGGGAGCTGTTTTTT.